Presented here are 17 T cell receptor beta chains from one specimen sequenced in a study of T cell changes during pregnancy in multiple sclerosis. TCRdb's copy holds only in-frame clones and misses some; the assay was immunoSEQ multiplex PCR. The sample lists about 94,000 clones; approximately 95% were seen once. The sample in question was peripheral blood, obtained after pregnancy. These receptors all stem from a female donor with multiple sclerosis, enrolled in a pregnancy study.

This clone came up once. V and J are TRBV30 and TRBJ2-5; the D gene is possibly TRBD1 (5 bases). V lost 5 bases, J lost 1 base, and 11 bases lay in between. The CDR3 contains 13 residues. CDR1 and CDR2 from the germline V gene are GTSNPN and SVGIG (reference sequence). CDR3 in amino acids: CAWAVGAQETQYF. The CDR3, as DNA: TGTGCCTGGGCCGTAGGGGCCCAAGAGACCCAGTACTTC.

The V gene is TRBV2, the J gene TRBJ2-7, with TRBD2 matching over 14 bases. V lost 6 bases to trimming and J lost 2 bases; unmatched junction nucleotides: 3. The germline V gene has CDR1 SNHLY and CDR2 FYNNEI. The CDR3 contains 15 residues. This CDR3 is CASRGLAGGPYEQYF. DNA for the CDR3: TGTGCCAGCAGAGGACTAGCGGGAGGACCCTACGAGCAGTACTTC.

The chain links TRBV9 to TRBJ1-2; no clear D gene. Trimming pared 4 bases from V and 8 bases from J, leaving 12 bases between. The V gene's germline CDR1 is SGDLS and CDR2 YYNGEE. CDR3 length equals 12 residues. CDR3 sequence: CASSNARYGYTF. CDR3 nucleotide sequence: TGTGCCAGCAGCAATGCGCGGTACGGCTACACCTTC. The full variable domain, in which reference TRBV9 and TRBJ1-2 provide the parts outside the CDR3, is DSGVTQTPKHLITATGQRVTLRCSPRSGDLSVYWYQQSLDQGLQFLIQYYNGEERAKGNILERFSAQQFPDLHSELNLSSLELGDSALYFCASSNARYGYTFGSGTRLTVV.

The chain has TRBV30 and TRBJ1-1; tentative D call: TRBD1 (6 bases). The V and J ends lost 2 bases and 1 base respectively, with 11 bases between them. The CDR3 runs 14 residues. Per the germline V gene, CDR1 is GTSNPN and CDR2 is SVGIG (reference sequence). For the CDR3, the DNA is TGTGCCTGGAGTTCAGGGGCGTGGAACACTGAAGCTTTCTTT. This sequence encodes CAWSSGAWNTEAFF. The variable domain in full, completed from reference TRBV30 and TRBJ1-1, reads SQTIHQWPATLVQPVGSPLSLECTVEGTSNPNLYWYRQAAGRGLQLLFYSVGIGQISSEVPQNLSASRPQDRQFILSSKKLLLSDSGFYLCAWSSGAWNTEAFFGQGTRLTVV.

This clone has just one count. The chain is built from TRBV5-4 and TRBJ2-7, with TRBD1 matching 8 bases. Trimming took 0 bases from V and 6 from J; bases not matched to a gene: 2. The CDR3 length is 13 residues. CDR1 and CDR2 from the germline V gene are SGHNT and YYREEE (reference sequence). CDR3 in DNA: TGTGCCAGCAGCTTGGGGACAGGGAGCGAGCAGTACTTC. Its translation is CASSLGTGSEQYF.

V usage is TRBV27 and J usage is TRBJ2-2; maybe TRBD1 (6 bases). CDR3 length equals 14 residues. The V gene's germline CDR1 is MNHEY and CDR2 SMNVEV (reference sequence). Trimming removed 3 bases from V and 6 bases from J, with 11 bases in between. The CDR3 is CASSFTGRAGELFF. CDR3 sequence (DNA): TGTGCCAGCAGTTTTACAGGGAGAGCCGGGGAGCTGTTTTTT.

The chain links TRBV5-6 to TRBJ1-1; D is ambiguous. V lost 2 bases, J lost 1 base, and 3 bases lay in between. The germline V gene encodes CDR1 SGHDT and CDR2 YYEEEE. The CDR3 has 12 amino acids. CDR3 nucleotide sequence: TGTGCCAGCAGCTTCGGGAACACTGAAGCTTTCTTT. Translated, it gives CASSFGNTEAFF. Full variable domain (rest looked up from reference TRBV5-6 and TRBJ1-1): DAGVTQSPTHLIKTRGQQVTLRCSPKSGHDTVSWYQQALGQGPQFIFQYYEEEERQRGNFPDRFSGHQFPNYSSELNVNALLLGDSALYLCASSFGNTEAFFGQGTRLTVV.

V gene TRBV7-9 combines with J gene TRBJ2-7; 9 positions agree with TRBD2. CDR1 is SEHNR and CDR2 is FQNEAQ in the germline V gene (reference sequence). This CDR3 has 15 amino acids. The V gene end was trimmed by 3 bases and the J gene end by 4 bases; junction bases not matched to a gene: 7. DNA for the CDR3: TGTGCCAGCAGCTTTTTAGCGGGAGATGGGTACGAGCAGTACTTC. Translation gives CASSFLAGDGYEQYF.

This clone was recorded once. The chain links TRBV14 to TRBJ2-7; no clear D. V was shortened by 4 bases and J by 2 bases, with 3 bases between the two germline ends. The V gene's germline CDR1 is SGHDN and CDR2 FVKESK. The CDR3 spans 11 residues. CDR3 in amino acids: CASSPAYEQYF. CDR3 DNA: TGTGCCAGCAGCCCTGCCTACGAGCAGTACTTC.

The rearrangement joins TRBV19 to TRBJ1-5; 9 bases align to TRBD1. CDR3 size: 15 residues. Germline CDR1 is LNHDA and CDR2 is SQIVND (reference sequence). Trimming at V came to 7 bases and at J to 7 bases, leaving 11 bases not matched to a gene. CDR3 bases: TGTGCCAGTAATACAGGGGGCAGGACCTTACAGCCCCAGCATTTT. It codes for CASNTGGRTLQPQHF. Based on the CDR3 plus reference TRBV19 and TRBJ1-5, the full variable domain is DGGITQSPKYLFRKEGQNVTLSCEQNLNHDAMYWYRQDPGQGLRLIYYSQIVNDFQKGDIAEGYSVSREKKESFPLTVTSAQKNPTAFYLCASNTGGRTLQPQHFGDGTRLSIL.

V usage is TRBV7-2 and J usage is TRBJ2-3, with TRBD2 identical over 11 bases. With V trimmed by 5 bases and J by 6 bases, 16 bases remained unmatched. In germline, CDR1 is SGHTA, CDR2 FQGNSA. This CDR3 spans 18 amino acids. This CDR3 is CASSRLPLAGGGADTQYF. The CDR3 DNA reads TGTGCCAGCAGCCGACTCCCTTTAGCGGGAGGGGGGGCGGATACGCAGTATTTT. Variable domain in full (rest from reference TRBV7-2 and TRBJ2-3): GAGVSQSPSNKVTEKGKDVELRCDPISGHTALYWYRQSLGQGLEFLIYFQGNSAPDKSGLPSDRFSAERTGGSVSTLTIQRTQQEDSAVYLCASSRLPLAGGGADTQYFGPGTRLTVL.

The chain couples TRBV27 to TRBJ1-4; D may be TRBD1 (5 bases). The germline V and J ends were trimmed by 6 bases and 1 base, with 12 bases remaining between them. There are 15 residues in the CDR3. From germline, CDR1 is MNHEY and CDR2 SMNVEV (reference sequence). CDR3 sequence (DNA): TGTGCCAGCAGACCTTTACAGGAAACTAATGAAAAACTGTTTTTT. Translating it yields CASRPLQETNEKLFF.

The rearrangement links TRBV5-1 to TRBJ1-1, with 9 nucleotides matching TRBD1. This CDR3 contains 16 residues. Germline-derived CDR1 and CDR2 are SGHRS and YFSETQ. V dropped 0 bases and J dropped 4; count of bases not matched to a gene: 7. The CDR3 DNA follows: TGCGCCAGCAGCTTGGAACAGGGGGCGGCTTCCACTGAAGCTTTCTTT. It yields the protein CASSLEQGAASTEAFF.

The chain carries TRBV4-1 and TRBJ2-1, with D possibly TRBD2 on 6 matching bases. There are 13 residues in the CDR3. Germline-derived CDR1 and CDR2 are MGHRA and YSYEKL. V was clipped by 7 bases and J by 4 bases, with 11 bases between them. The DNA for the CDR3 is TGCGCCAGCAAGGGCGGGAATTACAATGAGCAGTTCTTC. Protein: CASKGGNYNEQFF.

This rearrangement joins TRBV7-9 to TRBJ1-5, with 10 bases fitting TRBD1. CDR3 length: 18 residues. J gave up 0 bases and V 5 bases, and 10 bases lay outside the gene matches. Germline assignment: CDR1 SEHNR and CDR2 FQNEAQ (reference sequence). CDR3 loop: CASSLTGGLPYSNQPQHF. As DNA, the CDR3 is TGTGCCAGCAGCCTGACAGGGGGCCTTCCTTATAGCAATCAGCCCCAGCATTTT.

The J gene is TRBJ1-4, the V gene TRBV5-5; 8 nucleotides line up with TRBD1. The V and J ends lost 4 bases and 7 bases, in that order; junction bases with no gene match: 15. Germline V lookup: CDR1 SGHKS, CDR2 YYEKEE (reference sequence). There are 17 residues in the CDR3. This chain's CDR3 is CASSPTTLQGAPEKLFF. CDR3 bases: TGTGCCAGCAGCCCGACAACACTTCAGGGGGCGCCTGAAAAACTGTTTTTT. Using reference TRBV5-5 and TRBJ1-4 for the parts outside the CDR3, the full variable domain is DAGVTQSPTHLIKTRGQQVTLRCSPISGHKSVSWYQQVLGQGPQFIFQYYEKEERGRGNFPDRFSARQFPNYSSELNVNALLLGDSALYLCASSPTTLQGAPEKLFFGSGTQLSVL.

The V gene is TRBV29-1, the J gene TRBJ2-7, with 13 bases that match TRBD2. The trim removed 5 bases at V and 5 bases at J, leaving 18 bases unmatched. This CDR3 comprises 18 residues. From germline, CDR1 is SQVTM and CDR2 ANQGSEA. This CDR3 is CSVCPDSAWTSGSDEQYF. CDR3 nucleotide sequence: TGCAGCGTTTGTCCCGACTCAGCCTGGACTAGCGGGAGCGACGAGCAGTACTTC.